This entry describes one T cell receptor (beta chain). Its antigen is unknown. This sample is drawn from a study of graft-versus-host responses after intestinal transplantation. The assay was immunoSEQ multiplex PCR, and TCRdb's table has in-frame clones only and misses some. The data show 85,000 to 100,000 clones, more than 85% seen once. With 4 bases removed from V and 4 bases from J, the gap between germline ends came to 19 bases. Germline loops: CDR1 SNHLY, CDR2 FYNNEI. The CDR3 length is 17 residues. The material was unstimulated CD8+ T cells sorted from spleen or lymph node cells, obtained before intestinal transplant. The sequence was obtained from a human donor who received an intestinal transplant. The rearrangement uses TRBV2 and TRBJ1-4, with D perhaps matching TRBD1 (5 bases). For the CDR3, the DNA is TGTGCCAGCAGTGTGTCATATGGAGACAGTCATAATGAAAAACTGTTTTTT. This gives the protein CASSVSYGDSHNEKLFF.